These T cell receptor beta chains were read from a single sample in a study of blood T cell repertoires in COVID-19. TCRdb keeps only in-frame clones here, not all; method: immunoSEQ multiplex PCR. This table holds fewer than 70,000 clones, roughly nine tenths found once. Sequencing input: peripheral blood. The source is a man between 45 and 60 years old with acute or convalescent COVID-19. The CDR3 runs from the conserved cysteine through the conserved F or W. D genes are given only for firm matches. Clone size is shown for a subset of rows, as once, few, many or a class of expanded clone.

size: .
V: TRBV5-1
D: .
J: TRBJ1-1
DNA: TGCGCCAGCAGCTCGCAGATGAACACTGAAGCTTTCTTT
CDR3: CASSSQMNTEAFF

size: .
V: TRBV3-1/TRBV3-2
D: .
J: TRBJ2-3
DNA: TGTGCCAGCAGCCAAGTGTCTAGAGGAGATACGCAGTATTTT
CDR3: CASSQVSRGDTQYF

size: .
V: TRBV27
D: .
J: TRBJ1-1
DNA: TGTGCCAGCAGTTTCTCAAACTCGGACACTGAAGCTTTCTTT
CDR3: CASSFSNSDTEAFF

size: .
V: TRBV5-4
D: .
J: TRBJ1-1
DNA: TGTGCCAGCAGCACCCGGGACACGAACACTGAAGCTTTCTTT
CDR3: CASSTRDTNTEAFF

size: .
V: TRBV7-9
D: TRBD1
J: TRBJ2-7
DNA: TGTGCCAGCAGCTTAGGGGGGACAGGGACGTCCTACGAGCAGTACTTC
CDR3: CASSLGGTGTSYEQYF

size: .
V: TRBV5-1
D: TRBD1
J: TRBJ1-6
DNA: TGCGCCAGCAGCTTGGCCCCTGGGACAGGGACAGGGAATTCACCCCTCCACTTT
CDR3: CASSLAPGTGTGNSPLHF

size: .
V: TRBV9
D: TRBD2
J: TRBJ2-3
DNA: TGTGCCAGCAGCGTAGCGGCGACACGAGGACTAGCGGGAGGACACACAGATACGCAGTATTTT
CDR3: CASSVAATRGLAGGHTDTQYF

size: .
V: TRBV27
D: .
J: TRBJ1-1
DNA: TGTGCCAGCAGTGTAGAGGGAGGAATGAACACTGAAGCTTTCTTT
CDR3: CASSVEGGMNTEAFF

size: .
V: TRBV20-1
D: .
J: TRBJ2-7
DNA: TGCAGTGCTAGGAGGTACGAGCAGTACTTC
CDR3: CSARRYEQYF

size: .
V: TRBV6-5
D: TRBD1
J: TRBJ2-2
DNA: TGTGCCAGCAGTCGCAGACAGGGGGTCACCGGGGAGCTGTTTTTT
CDR3: CASSRRQGVTGELFF

size: few
V: TRBV3-1/TRBV3-2
D: TRBD2
J: TRBJ2-1
DNA: TGTGCCAGCAAGCCGGAGAGCGGGGTCTCCTACAATGAGCAGTTCTTC
CDR3: CASKPESGVSYNEQFF

size: .
V: TRBV28
D: TRBD1
J: TRBJ1-5
DNA: TGTGCCAGCTTGCCGGGACAGGGGGATCAGCCCCAGCATTTT
CDR3: CASLPGQGDQPQHF

size: .
V: TRBV6-5
D: .
J: TRBJ2-5
DNA: TGTGCCAGCAGAGACAGGTACCAAGAGACCCAGTACTTC
CDR3: CASRDRYQETQYF

size: .
V: TRBV19
D: .
J: TRBJ2-1
DNA: TGTGCCAGTAGTATAGTTAGAGCCTACAATGAGCAGTTCTTC
CDR3: CASSIVRAYNEQFF

size: few
V: TRBV6-6
D: TRBD1
J: TRBJ1-2
DNA: TGTGCCAGCAGTCCCCCGGGACAGAGCTATGGCTACACCTTC
CDR3: CASSPPGQSYGYTF

size: .
V: TRBV19
D: .
J: TRBJ1-1
DNA: TGTGCCAGCTCAGGCCGGCGCACTGAAGCTTTCTTT
CDR3: CASSGRRTEAFF

size: .
V: TRBV18
D: .
J: TRBJ2-1
DNA: TGTGCCAGCTCACCTTTGCGGGATGAGCAGTTCTTC
CDR3: CASSPLRDEQFF

size: .
V: TRBV7-2
D: TRBD2
J: TRBJ2-4
DNA: TGTGCCAGCAGCTCGTCCGAAGCGGGAGGTTATGTTCAGTACTTC
CDR3: CASSSSEAGGYVQYF

size: .
V: TRBV27
D: .
J: TRBJ2-1
DNA: TGTGCCAGCAGTGGCAGGTTAACTTCGGGAGTAATGAATGAGCAGTTCTTC
CDR3: CASSGRLTSGVMNEQFF

size: .
V: TRBV5-4
D: TRBD2
J: TRBJ2-2
DNA: TGTGCCAGCAGTTGGGGACTAGCGGGAGGCTCCTCCTCGGCCGGGGAGCTGTTTTTT
CDR3: CASSWGLAGGSSSAGELFF

size: .
V: TRBV4-1
D: TRBD1
J: TRBJ2-1
DNA: TGCGCCAGCAGCCAAGAGGGACAGAGCTCCTACAATGAGCAGTTCTTC
CDR3: CASSQEGQSSYNEQFF

size: .
V: TRBV27
D: TRBD1
J: TRBJ1-2
DNA: TGTGCCAGCAGTCCCCGGACAGGGCTCGGCTACACCTTC
CDR3: CASSPRTGLGYTF

size: .
V: TRBV28
D: TRBD2
J: TRBJ2-7
DNA: TGTGCCAGCAGCCGGGGCGGGGGAGGAGCTACGCAGCAGTACTTC
CDR3: CASSRGGGGATQQYF

size: .
V: TRBV7-2
D: .
J: TRBJ2-1
DNA: TGTGCCAGCAGCCCGAAAACAGGGATCTACAATGAGCAGTTCTTC
CDR3: CASSPKTGIYNEQFF

size: .
V: TRBV7-2
D: .
J: TRBJ1-2
DNA: TGTGCCAGCAGCTTAGTTGCGGAGACGAATGGCTACACCTTC
CDR3: CASSLVAETNGYTF

size: once
V: TRBV19
D: TRBD2
J: TRBJ2-1
DNA: TGTGCCAGTAGTATGAGGCATAGCGGGGGGACCTACAATGAGCAGTTCTTC
CDR3: CASSMRHSGGTYNEQFF

size: .
V: TRBV14
D: .
J: TRBJ1-1
DNA: TGTGCCAGCAGCCAAGACGGGATCCCGAACACTGAAGCTTTCTTT
CDR3: CASSQDGIPNTEAFF

size: .
V: TRBV30
D: .
J: TRBJ2-7
DNA: TGTGCCTGGAGTGCCGTTTACGAGCAGTACTTC
CDR3: CAWSAVYEQYF

size: .
V: TRBV5-6
D: TRBD1
J: TRBJ2-2
DNA: TGTGCCAGCAGCAGCCCGGGACAGGGGTCCGGGGAGCTGTTTTTT
CDR3: CASSSPGQGSGELFF

size: .
V: TRBV7-9
D: TRBD1
J: TRBJ1-4
DNA: TGTGCCAGCGGGACAGGAATTGGTGAAAAACTGTTTTTT
CDR3: CASGTGIGEKLFF

size: .
V: TRBV6-5
D: TRBD1
J: TRBJ1-1
DNA: TGTGCCAGCAGACCGGGACAGATGAACACTGAAGCTTTCTTT
CDR3: CASRPGQMNTEAFF

size: .
V: TRBV2
D: .
J: TRBJ1-1
DNA: TGTGCCAGCAGTGTAGAGGGTGAAGCTTTCTTT
CDR3: CASSVEGEAFF

size: .
V: TRBV5-1
D: .
J: TRBJ1-5
DNA: TGCGCCAGCAGCTTGGAGGGGCGAGGATCCGGGCAGCCCCAGCATTTT
CDR3: CASSLEGRGSGQPQHF

size: .
V: TRBV11-3
D: TRBD1
J: TRBJ2-5
DNA: TGTGCCAGCAGCCCAATAAACGGGACCCGGGACAGGGTTATGGAGACCCAGTACTTC
CDR3: CASSPINGTRDRVMETQYF

size: .
V: TRBV24-1
D: TRBD1
J: TRBJ1-2
DNA: TGTGCCACCAGTGATACAGGGGCTGGCTACACCTTC
CDR3: CATSDTGAGYTF

size: once
V: TRBV6-5
D: TRBD1
J: TRBJ1-2
DNA: TGTGCCAGTTCCACAGGGGGCGGTTATGGCTACACCTTC
CDR3: CASSTGGGYGYTF

size: .
V: TRBV5-1
D: .
J: TRBJ1-2
DNA: TGCGCCAGCAGCATACAGGGTAGATATGGCTACACCTTC
CDR3: CASSIQGRYGYTF

size: .
V: TRBV27
D: TRBD2
J: TRBJ2-1
DNA: TGTGCCAGCAGGGGACTAGCGGGGCTGCACAATGAGCAGTTCTTC
CDR3: CASRGLAGLHNEQFF

size: .
V: TRBV4-3
D: .
J: TRBJ1-1
DNA: TGCGCCAGCAGCCAAGACGGAGACCGCGGGAACACTGAAGCTTTCTTT
CDR3: CASSQDGDRGNTEAFF

size: .
V: TRBV19
D: .
J: TRBJ2-5
DNA: TGTGCCAGTAGTATGGGGATACAGGGCACCAGTCAAAGGACCCAGTACTTC
CDR3: CASSMGIQGTSQRTQYF

size: once
V: TRBV19
D: TRBD1
J: TRBJ2-2
DNA: TGTGCCAGTAGTAAAGGACAGGGTCGTGACGGGGAGCTGTTTTTT
CDR3: CASSKGQGRDGELFF

size: .
V: TRBV3-1/TRBV3-2
D: TRBD1
J: TRBJ1-2
DNA: TGTGCCAGCAGCCTTTGGGACAGAAGCTATGGCTACACCTTC
CDR3: CASSLWDRSYGYTF

size: .
V: TRBV5-1
D: TRBD1
J: TRBJ1-2
DNA: TGCGCCAGCAGCCGCTACAGGGGAGAGCTGGGGGGCTACACCTTC
CDR3: CASSRYRGELGGYTF

size: .
V: TRBV4-1
D: TRBD1
J: TRBJ1-1
DNA: TGCGCCAGCAGCCCAGGGACAGGTGGCGTCTCTACAGGCACTGAAGCTTTCTTT
CDR3: CASSPGTGGVSTGTEAFF

size: .
V: TRBV15
D: TRBD1
J: TRBJ2-3
DNA: TGTGCCACCAGCAGACTGGGACAGGGCACAGATACGCAGTATTTT
CDR3: CATSRLGQGTDTQYF

size: .
V: TRBV7-9
D: TRBD2
J: TRBJ2-1
DNA: TGTGCCAGCAGCTCAGGGGCCCCCTTCGGGAGGGAAAATGAGCAGTTCTTC
CDR3: CASSSGAPFGRENEQFF

size: .
V: TRBV28
D: .
J: TRBJ1-2
DNA: TGTGCCAGCAGTTTACGGGGGTTGCATGGCTACACCTTC
CDR3: CASSLRGLHGYTF

size: .
V: TRBV19
D: TRBD1
J: TRBJ1-4
DNA: TGTGCCAGTAGTAGTAAAACAGGGGCAACTAATGAAAAACTGTTTTTT
CDR3: CASSSKTGATNEKLFF